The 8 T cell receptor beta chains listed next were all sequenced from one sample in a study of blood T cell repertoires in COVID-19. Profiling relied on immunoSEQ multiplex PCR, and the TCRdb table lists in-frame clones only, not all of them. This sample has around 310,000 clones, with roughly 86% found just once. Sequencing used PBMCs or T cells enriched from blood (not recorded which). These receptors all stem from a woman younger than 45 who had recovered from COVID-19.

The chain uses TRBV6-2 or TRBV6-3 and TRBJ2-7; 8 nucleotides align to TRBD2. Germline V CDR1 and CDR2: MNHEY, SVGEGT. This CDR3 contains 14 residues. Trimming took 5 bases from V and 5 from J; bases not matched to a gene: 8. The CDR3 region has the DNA TGTGCCAGCAGTCCGGGGGGGTTCGTCCACGAGCAGTACTTC. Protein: CASSPGGFVHEQYF.

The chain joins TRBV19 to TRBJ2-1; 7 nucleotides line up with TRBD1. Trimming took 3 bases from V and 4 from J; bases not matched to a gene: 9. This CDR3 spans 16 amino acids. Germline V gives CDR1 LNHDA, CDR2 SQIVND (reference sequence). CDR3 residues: CASSIEGQEFYNEQFF. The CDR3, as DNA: TGTGCCAGTAGTATCGAAGGACAGGAATTTTACAATGAGCAGTTCTTC.

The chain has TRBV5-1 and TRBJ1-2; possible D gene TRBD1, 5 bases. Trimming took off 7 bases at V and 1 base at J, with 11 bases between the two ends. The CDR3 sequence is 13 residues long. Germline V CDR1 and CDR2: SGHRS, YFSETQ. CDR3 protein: CASAPDSNYGYTF. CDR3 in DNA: TGCGCCAGCGCCCCCGACAGTAACTATGGCTACACCTTC.

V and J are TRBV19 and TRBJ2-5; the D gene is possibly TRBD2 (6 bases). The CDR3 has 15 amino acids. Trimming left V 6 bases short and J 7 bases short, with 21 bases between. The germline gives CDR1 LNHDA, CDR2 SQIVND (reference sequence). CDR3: CASSTGTVGGRTQYF. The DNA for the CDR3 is TGTGCCAGTAGCACCGGGACGGTGGGGGGAAGGACCCAGTACTTC.

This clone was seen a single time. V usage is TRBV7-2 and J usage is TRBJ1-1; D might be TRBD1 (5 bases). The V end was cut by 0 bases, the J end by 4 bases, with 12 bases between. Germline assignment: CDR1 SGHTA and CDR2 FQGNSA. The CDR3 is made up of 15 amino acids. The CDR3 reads CASSLATAGITEAFF. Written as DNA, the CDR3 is TGTGCCAGCAGCTTAGCGACAGCCGGTATCACTGAAGCTTTCTTT.

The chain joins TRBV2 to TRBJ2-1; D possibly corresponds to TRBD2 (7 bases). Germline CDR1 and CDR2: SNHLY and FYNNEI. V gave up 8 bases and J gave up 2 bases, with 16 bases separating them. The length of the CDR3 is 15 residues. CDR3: CASGTGRGTYNEQFF. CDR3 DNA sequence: TGTGCCAGCGGTACAGGGAGGGGGACCTACAATGAGCAGTTCTTC.

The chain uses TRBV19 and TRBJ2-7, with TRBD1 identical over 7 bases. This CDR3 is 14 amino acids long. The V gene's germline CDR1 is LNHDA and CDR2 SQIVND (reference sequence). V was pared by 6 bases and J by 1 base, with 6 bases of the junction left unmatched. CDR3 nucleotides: TGTGCCAGTAGGGCTCCGACAGGGTCCTACGAGCAGTACTTC. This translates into CASRAPTGSYEQYF.

As DNA, the CDR3 is TGTGCCAGCAGTGGGATCCGACACCGCGAGTTTTGGGACACTGAAGCTTTCTTT. Protein sequence: CASSGIRHREFWDTEAFF. The chain has TRBV2 and TRBJ1-1; no clear D gene. Germline values: CDR1 SNHLY, CDR2 FYNNEI. V was pared by 4 bases and J by 3 bases, with 24 bases between. The CDR3 length is 18 residues.